What follows describes a single T cell receptor beta chain. The target antigen is unknown. A quantity of roughly 0.5 to 1 ug RNA underwent reverse transcription using random hexamers. Amplification of TCR beta CDR3 spanned 54 Vbeta and 13 Jbeta via immunoSEQ multiplex PCR. TCRdb reanalysed the immunoSEQ multiplex PCR reads using MiXCR and keeps one entry per CDR3 protein. Of about 130,000 distinct CDR3 sequences listed, roughly 96% are singletons. The record originates from a study of CD8 T cells in Susac syndrome. General study results and limits: An acknowledgment was made by the study that its TCR sequencing and HLA analysis involved relatively few individuals.

TCR beta sequences were obtained from blood CD8+ and CD4+ T cells. Isolation of CD8+ and CD4+ T cells was performed negatively, whereas enrichment of TEMRA cells was done by FACS. The V segment lost 4 bases and the J segment 4 bases; nucleotides outside the gene matches: 5. The CDR3 sequence is 14 residues long. CDR1 and CDR2 (germline): SGHRS, YFSETQ. This TCR derives from a human donor in good health. The rearrangement uses TRBV5-1 and TRBJ2-3; 8 bases are a match to TRBD1. Sequencing used CD4+ T cells from PBMCs. CDR3 sequence: CASSPGQGSDTQYF. The CDR3, as DNA: TGCGCCAGCAGCCCCGGACAGGGATCAGATACGCAGTATTTT.